This T cell receptor (beta chain) was recovered during a study of shared clonotypes between healthy human individuals. The wider study: The study used three CD4 naive, three CD4 memory, two CD8 naive and one CD8 memory plate per donor. Regarding the study as a whole: Sharing across four donors was highest in naive CD4 (about 5%) and lowest in memory CD8 (roughly 0.4%).

As for this clone: Its antigen is unknown.

The authors split each subset's genomic DNA evenly across several immunoSEQ plates. TCRdb's table, derived via immunoSEQ multiplex PCR, lists solely in-frame clones and lacks some. The sample carries roughly 2,500,000 clones, under 95% recorded once. Germline V gene lookup returns CDR1 MNHEY and CDR2 SVGAGI. The CDR3 contains 13 residues. The V end lost 2 bases, the J end lost 7 bases, and 8 bases lay between the germline ends. The sequenced material came from naive CD4+ T cells from PBMCs. Subset of the sample: CD45RA+ positively selected. This sequence was found in a man between 18 and 29 years old in good health. Some clones in this sample may be carry-over from other donors' samples. The rearrangement links TRBV6-5 to TRBJ1-4; D gene uncertain. The CDR3 region is CASSYGPFEKLFF. Here the CDR3 DNA reads TGTGCCAGCAGTTACGGGCCCTTTGAAAAACTGTTTTTT.